The 29 T cell receptor beta chains presented below share a single source sample, sequenced in a study of post-analysis software for immune sequencing data. Findings and limits, study-wide: About five TRBV segments, including TRBV5-6, TRBV5-1 and TRBV20-1, were more frequent in patients than controls.

These receptors are not linked to any known antigen. Tagging with unique molecular identifiers was a feature of the TCR beta cDNA libraries. In TCRdb, the PCR reads were re-called with MiXCR into one record per CDR3 protein. Counted here are 450,000 to 650,000 distinct CDR3 sequences, roughly 47% occurring once; the ten biggest clones make up more than 1.5%. Sample: blood. These receptors all stem from a girl between 5 and 17 years old with multiple sclerosis.

The chain has TRBV12-3 or TRBV12-4 and TRBJ2-5; D call uncertain. The CDR3 length is 13 residues. V dropped 3 bases and J dropped 4 bases, with 9 bases sitting between them. As DNA, the CDR3 is TGTGCCAGCAGTTTGCGCCCCCCAGAGACCCAGTACTTC. Translating gives CASSLRPPETQYF.

The chain has TRBV6-5 and TRBJ1-1; 9 bases map to TRBD1. The CDR3 covers 15 residues. Trimming cost V 5 bases and J 5 bases; bases outside gene matches: 9. Germline V gene data show CDR1 as MNHEY and CDR2 as SVGAGI. The CDR3 nucleotides read TGTGCCAGCAGTCCACCGGGACAGGGTCGGACTGAAGCTTTCTTT. This translates into CASSPPGQGRTEAFF.

This clonotype has more than one count but fewer than ten. V and J are TRBV27 and TRBJ2-5, with D perhaps TRBD2 (6 bases). The DNA end lines up better with TRBJ2-7; the J call may be wrong. In germline, CDR1 is MNHEY, CDR2 SMNVEV (reference sequence). CDR3 length: 14 residues. As DNA, the CDR3 is TGTGCCAGCAGTCCCCGAGGGGAGCGGGACGAGCAGTACTTC. Translated: CASSPRGERDEQYF.

There are a few counts of this clonotype. V and J are TRBV12-3 or TRBV12-4 and TRBJ2-7, with 7 bases that match TRBD2. The length of the CDR3 is 11 residues. V lost 7 bases, J lost 5 bases, and 2 bases stayed unmatched. CDR3 region: CASKAGNEQYF. As DNA, the CDR3 is TGTGCCAGCAAAGCGGGGAACGAGCAGTACTTC.

J is TRBJ2-7 and V is TRBV20-1; TRBD2 might be the D (6 bases). CDR3 length equals 14 residues. Germline loops: CDR1 DFQATT, CDR2 SNEGSKA (reference sequence). Trimming stripped 2 bases from V and 2 bases from J, with 13 bases between. CDR3 coding DNA: TGCAGTGCTAGACGGCGGGGCCGAACCTACGAGCAGTACTTC. This codes for CSARRRGRTYEQYF.

The chain links TRBV7-2 to TRBJ2-3, with 7 positions matching TRBD2. The CDR3 consists of 16 residues. Germline V CDR1 and CDR2: SGHTA, FQGNSA. V was clipped by 0 bases and J by 0 bases; unmatched bases: 3. CDR3 nucleotides: TGTGCCAGCAGCTTAGCGCGGGGGATCAGCACAGATACGCAGTATTTT. It codes for CASSLARGISTDTQYF.

This clonotype was recorded a few times. The chain uses TRBV12-3 or TRBV12-4 and TRBJ2-5; TRBD2 aligns across 10 bases. The V segment lost 3 bases and the J segment 5 bases; nucleotides outside the gene matches: 9. The CDR3 is made up of 16 amino acids. CDR3 DNA sequence: TGTGCCAGCAGTTTTCGGATAGCGGGGGGCGGGGAGACCCAGTACTTC. This encodes CASSFRIAGGGETQYF.

This clonotype was counted only a few times. The V gene is TRBV7-2, the J gene TRBJ2-5, with D uncertain. Gene TRBJ2-4 matches the end of the DNA better, so the J call may be wrong. Germline V gene data show CDR1 as SGHTA and CDR2 as FQGNSA. The length of the CDR3 is 14 residues. The CDR3 spells CASSFDGYKNIQYF. CDR3 coding DNA: TGTGCCAGCAGCTTCGACGGGTACAAAAACATTCAGTACTTC.

The V call is TRBV12-5, the J call TRBJ1-1; D gene unclear. Trimming shortened V by 7 bases and J by 6 bases, and 12 bases separated the two germline ends. CDR3 length: 12 amino acids. The germline CDR1 and CDR2 sequences are LGHNT and FRNRAP. CDR3 residues: CASVFGRAEAFF. The CDR3 coding sequence is TGTGCTAGTGTCTTTGGTCGAGCTGAAGCTTTCTTT.

This chain connects TRBV29-1 to TRBJ1-2; D remains ambiguous. This CDR3 region has 14 residues. Germline loops: CDR1 SQVTM, CDR2 ANQGSEA. V was pared by 3 bases and J by 3 bases, with 14 bases between. The CDR3 DNA reads as TGCAGCGTTGACATCCGACTCCCCGACTATGGCTACACCTTC. It yields the protein CSVDIRLPDYGYTF.

This clonotype was detected a few times. The DNA of the CDR3 is TGTGCCAGCAGCCAACTAGCGGGAGGGCCCGAGACCCAGTACTTC. This encodes CASSQLAGGPETQYF. This chain uses TRBV11-2 with TRBJ2-5, with 13 bases matching TRBD2. Germline CDR1 and CDR2: SGHAT and FQNNGV. J lost 5 bases, V lost 5 bases, and 5 bases had no gene match. This CDR3 contains 15 residues.

The chain recombines TRBV4-1 with TRBJ1-2; tentative D call: TRBD1 (5 bases). The CDR3 has 16 amino acids. From germline, CDR1 is MGHRA and CDR2 YSYEKL. V dropped 0 bases and J dropped 0 bases, with 11 bases sitting between them. This CDR3 is CASSQEGGVANYGYTF. CDR3 coding DNA: TGCGCCAGCAGCCAAGAGGGGGGAGTAGCTAACTATGGCTACACCTTC.

Concerning this clonotype: Germline and junction disagree at one end, which may indicate a read error. CDR3 region: CASSLSGRGEAFF. CDR3 DNA: TGCGCCAGCAGCTTGTCCGGCAGGGGTGAAGCTTTCTTT. The V gene is TRBV7-9, the J gene TRBJ1-1; D possibly corresponds to TRBD1 (6 bases). The CDR3 runs to 13 residues. Germline values: CDR1 SEHNR, CDR2 FQNEAQ (reference sequence).

This clonotype came up a few times. V gene TRBV6-5 combines with J gene TRBJ1-2, with D possibly being TRBD1 (6 bases). V was cut by 5 bases and J by 2 bases, with 12 bases left in between. The CDR3 extends over 14 amino acids. Germline CDR1 and CDR2: MNHEY and SVGAGI. The CDR3 sequence: CASSRAGVNYGYTF. CDR3 coding DNA: TGTGCCAGCAGTCGGGCAGGGGTCAACTATGGCTACACCTTC.

This chain joins TRBV7-3 and TRBJ2-7, with TRBD2 matching over 10 bases. The CDR3 consists of 18 residues. CDR1 and CDR2 from the germline V gene are SGHTA and FQGTGA. Losses at the gene ends were 1 base for V and 2 bases for J; bases not matched to a gene: 11. CDR3 nucleotide sequence: TGTGCCAGCAGCTTAAAGCAAGCTAGCGGGGGCTACACCTACGAGCAGTACTTC. This sequence encodes CASSLKQASGGYTYEQYF.

The chain uses TRBV5-1 and TRBJ2-2; maybe TRBD1 (5 bases). Germline values: CDR1 SGHRS, CDR2 YFSETQ. This CDR3 spans 16 amino acids. V shed 1 base and J shed 1 base, with 11 bases lying between them. CDR3 region: CASSLNQGMNTGELFF. CDR3 nucleotide sequence: TGCGCCAGCAGCTTGAATCAGGGAATGAACACCGGGGAGCTGTTTTTT.

This clonotype was seen a handful of times. The CDR3 spells CASSAALRGPYGYTF. The CDR3 bases are TGTGCCAGCAGTGCCGCCCTAAGGGGGCCCTATGGCTACACCTTC. This chain links TRBV5-6 with TRBJ1-2; 7 positions match TRBD1. The CDR3 covers 15 residues. Germline V gene sequence: CDR1 SGHDT, CDR2 YYEEEE. The ends lost 5 bases at V and 4 bases at J; junction bases unmatched: 11. The full variable domain, its missing parts supplied by reference TRBV5-6 and TRBJ1-2, is DAGVTQSPTHLIKTRGQQVTLRCSPKSGHDTVSWYQQALGQGPQFIFQYYEEEERQRGNFPDRFSGHQFPNYSSELNVNALLLGDSALYLCASSAALRGPYGYTFGSGTRLTVV.

This clonotype was detected only a few times. The J gene is TRBJ2-7, the V gene TRBV29-1; D perhaps matches TRBD1 (5 bases). The CDR3 runs 14 residues. Germline CDR1 reads SQVTM; CDR2 reads ANQGSEA. V was pared by 6 bases and J by 2 bases, with 17 bases between. CDR3 protein: CSVRMTARAYEQYF. The CDR3, as DNA: TGCAGCGTGCGGATGACAGCACGAGCCTACGAGCAGTACTTC.

This chain links TRBV2 with TRBJ2-3; 7 bases line up with TRBD1. CDR1 is SNHLY, CDR2 FYNNEI, per germline. Trimming cost V 3 bases and J 2 bases; bases outside gene matches: 14. The CDR3 consists of 18 residues. DNA for the CDR3: TGTGCCAGCAGTGACCCAACATGGGGGACAGCAATCACAGATACGCAGTATTTT. It specifies CASSDPTWGTAITDTQYF.

This chain links TRBV24-1 with TRBJ2-5, with TRBD2 matching over 12 bases. Germline loops: CDR1 KGHDR, CDR2 SFDVKD. The CDR3 runs to 19 residues. After removal of 1 base from V and 0 bases from J, the junction contained 8 bases not matched to a gene. CDR3 DNA: TGTGCCACCAGTGATTTCCCACTAGCGGGAGGACGATACCAAGAGACCCAGTACTTC. Its translation is CATSDFPLAGGRYQETQYF.

The chain combines TRBV12-3 or TRBV12-4 with TRBJ1-1; perhaps TRBD1 as D (6 bases). The V end lost 7 bases, the J end lost 3 bases, and 18 bases lay between the germline ends. This CDR3 has 15 amino acids. CDR3 DNA sequence: TGTGCCAGCACTTATAGAGGGGGATTCGACACTGAAGCTTTCTTT. Amino acid sequence: CASTYRGGFDTEAFF.

The chain has TRBV4-1 and TRBJ1-5; the D is unclear. V shed 1 base and J shed 5 bases, with 9 bases lying between them. The CDR3 loop spans 14 amino acids. Per germline, CDR1 MGHRA and CDR2 YSYEKL. DNA for the CDR3: TGCGCCAGCAGCCAAGTATGGATGGATCAGCCCCAGCATTTT. This gives the protein CASSQVWMDQPQHF.

The chain uses TRBV6-5 and TRBJ2-7, with D unresolved. The CDR3 totals 16 residues. The germline V gene has CDR1 MNHEY and CDR2 SVGAGI. V dropped 2 bases and J dropped 0 bases, with 14 bases sitting between them. This CDR3 reads CASSYTPDLTSYEQYF. CDR3 nucleotide sequence: TGTGCCAGCAGTTACACTCCTGACCTGACCTCCTACGAGCAGTACTTC.

This clonotype has just a few counts. The genes are TRBV7-9 and TRBJ2-7; a weak D match, TRBD1 (6 bases). CDR1 and CDR2 from the germline V gene are SEHNR and FQNEAQ (reference sequence). Deletions cut 6 bases from V and 3 bases from J, with 9 bases between. There are 12 residues in the CDR3. The CDR3, as DNA: TGTGCCAGCAGTACAGGGATCTACGAGCAGTACTTC. The encoded protein is CASSTGIYEQYF.

The chain joins TRBV6-5 to TRBJ1-6; D remains unclear. Deletions cut 4 bases from V and 5 bases from J, with 6 bases between. CDR1 MNHEY and CDR2 SVGAGI come from the germline V gene. The CDR3 is made up of 13 amino acids. CDR3 amino acids: CASSSLNNSPLHF. In DNA, the CDR3 is TGTGCCAGCAGTTCACTCAATAATTCACCCCTCCACTTT.

This rearrangement joins TRBV18 to TRBJ2-5; perhaps TRBD1 as D (5 bases). The J call is doubtful: the DNA matches TRBJ2-7 better. CDR3 length: 14 amino acids. Germline lookup yields CDR1 KGHSH and CDR2 LQKENI. The CDR3 region is CASSPHSQGNEQYF. The CDR3 DNA is TGTGCCAGCTCACCACATTCGCAGGGCAACGAGCAGTACTTC.

The chain employs TRBV20-1 and TRBJ1-4; D remains ambiguous. The CDR3 has 12 amino acids. Germline CDR1 and CDR2: DFQATT and SNEGSKA (reference sequence). V shed 6 bases and J shed 5 bases, with 10 bases lying between them. CDR3 amino acids: CSATDGNEKLFF. The CDR3 DNA is TGCAGTGCCACGGACGGGAATGAAAAACTGTTTTTT.

The chain links TRBV12-3 or TRBV12-4 to TRBJ2-1, with D tentatively TRBD2 (6 bases). Trimming stripped 5 bases from V and 3 bases from J, with 14 bases between. The CDR3 is 15 residues long. CDR3 nucleotide sequence: TGTGCCAGCAGTCGTCGGAGCGGGCGCTACAATGAGCAGTTCTTC. Protein sequence: CASSRRSGRYNEQFF.

The chain carries TRBV4-1 and TRBJ1-5, with no clear D. Germline V lookup: CDR1 MGHRA, CDR2 YSYEKL. The CDR3 extends over 16 amino acids. The ends were cut back, 1 base at V and 2 bases at J, with 12 bases in the middle. DNA of the CDR3: TGCGCCAGCAGCCAAGTCGCGACCGAGGGCAATCAGCCCCAGCATTTT. Protein: CASSQVATEGNQPQHF.